The 19 T cell receptor beta chains given below trace back to one sample, sequenced in a study of T cell changes during pregnancy in multiple sclerosis. Here immunoSEQ multiplex PCR was the method, and the copy in TCRdb shows in-frame clones only, minus some. The data hold over 30,000 clones, with 91% observed a single time. The sample here was CD8+ T cells from peripheral blood mononuclear cells, taken in the second trimester of pregnancy. The receptors shown here come from a female donor in good health, enrolled as a control in a pregnancy study.

The chain couples TRBV2 to TRBJ2-2; 14 bases fit TRBD2. The CDR3 is 17 amino acids. With V trimmed by 6 bases and J by 3 bases, 6 bases remained unmatched. Per the germline V gene, CDR1 is SNHLY and CDR2 is FYNNEI. CDR3 in amino acids: CASRETSGGADTGELFF. The DNA for the CDR3 is TGTGCCAGCAGAGAGACTAGCGGGGGGGCGGACACCGGGGAGCTGTTTTTT.

The rearrangement joins TRBV6-6 to TRBJ2-3; D ambiguous. Germline lookup yields CDR1 MNHNY and CDR2 SVGAGI (reference sequence). Trimming pared 2 bases from V and 2 bases from J, leaving 5 bases between. The CDR3 has 13 amino acids. Written as DNA, the CDR3 is TGTGCCAGCAGTTACGTACTCACAGATACGCAGTATTTT. Translating it yields CASSYVLTDTQYF.

This clone was seen a single time. The chain couples TRBV9 to TRBJ2-2, with D perhaps matching TRBD2 (6 bases). The V gene lost 6 bases and the J gene lost 5 bases, with 14 bases spanning the gap. The CDR3 contains 14 residues. The germline V gene has CDR1 SGDLS and CDR2 YYNGEE. The CDR3 nucleotides read TGTGCCAGCACTCCGGGAGAGGGAACCGGGGAGCTGTTTTTT. Its translation is CASTPGEGTGELFF.

This chain links TRBV4-3 with TRBJ1-1, with D uncertain. The CDR3 is 18 amino acids. V was trimmed by 0 bases and J by 0 bases, leaving 17 bases between them. CDR1 and CDR2 (germline): LGHNA, YSLEER. The CDR3 loop reads CASSQDVAQHGLNTEAFF. The CDR3 nucleotides are TGCGCCAGCAGCCAAGATGTTGCCCAACATGGCCTGAACACTGAAGCTTTCTTT.

The genes are TRBV27 and TRBJ1-1; weak D call: TRBD1 (6 bases). In germline, CDR1 is MNHEY, CDR2 SMNVEV (reference sequence). V was pared by 6 bases and J by 5 bases, with 19 bases between. The CDR3 totals 15 residues. CDR3 coding DNA: TGTGCCAGCAGCCCTCGCGGGGGGCTCTGGACTGAAGCTTTCTTT. Translated: CASSPRGGLWTEAFF.

The chain is built from TRBV4-3 and TRBJ1-5; D gene unclear. V was cut by 1 base and J by 3 bases, with 13 bases left in between. From germline, CDR1 is LGHNA and CDR2 YSLEER. The CDR3 loop spans 16 amino acids. The CDR3 nucleotides read TGCGCCAGCAGCCAAGGCACCGGACTGGACAATCAGCCCCAGCATTTT. This sequence encodes CASSQGTGLDNQPQHF.

The chain recombines TRBV4-3 with TRBJ2-2; maybe TRBD2 (6 bases). CDR3 length equals 14 residues. Trimming left V 0 bases short and J 7 bases short, with 9 bases between. Looked up from germline, CDR1 is LGHNA and CDR2 is YSLEER. CDR3 DNA sequence: TGCGCCAGCAGCCAAGATGCGGGGAGCGGGGAGCTGTTTTTT. It specifies CASSQDAGSGELFF.

The rearrangement links TRBV29-1 to TRBJ2-3, with D unclear. The germline CDR1 and CDR2 sequences are SQVTM and ANQGSEA. V lost 1 base to trimming and J lost 6 bases, with 11 bases between them. This CDR3 contains 13 residues. This CDR3 reads CSVEGHNKDTQYF. Here the CDR3 DNA reads TGCAGCGTTGAAGGCCACAATAAGGATACGCAGTATTTT.

The V call is TRBV6-6, the J call TRBJ1-2, with D unclear. The CDR3 length is 10 residues. V shed 6 bases and J shed 6 bases, with 5 bases lying between them. Germline-derived CDR1 and CDR2 are MNHNY and SVGAGI (reference sequence). Written as DNA, the CDR3 is TGTGCCAGCAGCTCGGATGGCTACACCTTC. Amino acids: CASSSDGYTF.

The table lists this clone with a few counts. The gene calls are TRBV6-5 and TRBJ1-6, with D tentatively TRBD1 (5 bases). The V gene lost 5 bases and the J gene lost 9 bases, with 17 bases spanning the gap. Germline V CDR1 and CDR2: MNHEY, SVGAGI. The CDR3 has 15 amino acids. CDR3 residues: CASSPIGQGGSPLHF. In DNA form, the CDR3 reads TGTGCCAGCAGTCCAATTGGCCAGGGAGGTTCACCCCTCCACTTT.

The CDR3 is CAWSVGTVYEQYF. For the CDR3, the DNA is TGTGCCTGGAGTGTCGGGACAGTTTACGAGCAGTACTTC. The chain combines TRBV30 with TRBJ2-7; 7 positions agree with TRBD1. The length of the CDR3 is 13 residues. Germline V CDR1 and CDR2: GTSNPN, SVGIG (reference sequence). V shed 0 bases, J shed 4 bases, and the junction held 3 bases outside the gene matches. Supplemented by reference TRBV30 and TRBJ2-7, the full variable domain reads SQTIHQWPATLVQPVGSPLSLECTVEGTSNPNLYWYRQAAGRGLQLLFYSVGIGQISSEVPQNLSASRPQDRQFILSSKKLLLSDSGFYLCAWSVGTVYEQYFGPGTRLTVT.

V and J are TRBV2 and TRBJ2-1; D unclear. Germline V lookup: CDR1 SNHLY, CDR2 FYNNEI. The ends were cut back, 6 bases at V and 6 bases at J, with 27 bases in the middle. This CDR3 spans 18 amino acids. The CDR3 DNA sequence: TGTGCCAGCAGCGATCGATCCCTCGGTCGAGCTCACTCCAATGAGCAGTTCTTC. Protein: CASSDRSLGRAHSNEQFF.

This chain uses TRBV5-1 with TRBJ2-5, with 11 bases aligning to TRBD2. J gave up 6 bases and V 4 bases, and 11 bases lay outside the gene matches. The germline V gene encodes CDR1 SGHRS and CDR2 YFSETQ. The CDR3 length is 16 residues. The CDR3 loop is CASSDALAGEGQTQYF. The CDR3 DNA sequence: TGCGCCAGCAGCGACGCACTAGCGGGGGAGGGACAGACCCAGTACTTC.

The V call is TRBV19, the J call TRBJ2-7, with TRBD1 identical over 7 bases. Germline V gives CDR1 LNHDA, CDR2 SQIVND (reference sequence). The CDR3 loop spans 16 amino acids. Unmatched junction bases numbered 8, after V lost 3 bases and J lost 0 bases. The CDR3 is CASSIRGQTSSYEQYF. CDR3 coding DNA: TGTGCCAGTAGTATTAGGGGGCAGACGAGCTCCTACGAGCAGTACTTC.

The chain links TRBV7-9 to TRBJ1-4; D is unresolved. Germline loops: CDR1 SEHNR, CDR2 FQNEAQ (reference sequence). Trimming removed 4 bases from V and 3 bases from J, with 3 bases in between. This CDR3 contains 12 residues. The CDR3 DNA follows: TGTGCCAGCAGCTCTTCTAATGAAAAACTGTTTTTT. This translates into CASSSSNEKLFF.

The chain recombines TRBV9 with TRBJ1-1; 7 bases map to TRBD1. The CDR3 is 18 residues long. With 2 bases clipped from V and 6 bases from J, the junction kept 19 bases outside the gene matches. The V gene's germline CDR1 is SGDLS and CDR2 YYNGEE. The CDR3 DNA sequence: TGTGCCAGCAGCGTGGAAGATAGAGAGGGGGCAAGCCACTCTGAAGCTTTCTTT. This encodes CASSVEDREGASHSEAFF.

This chain's CDR3 is CASSRGGPYGNTIYF. In DNA form, the CDR3 reads TGTGCCAGCAGCAGGGGGGGGCCCTACGGGAACACCATATATTTT. The chain is built from TRBV7-8 and TRBJ1-3, with D maybe TRBD1 (6 bases). Per germline, CDR1 SGHVS and CDR2 FQNEAQ. Trimming left V 5 bases short and J 7 bases short, with 18 bases between. The CDR3 runs 15 residues.

This chain joins TRBV9 and TRBJ2-3; 8 nucleotides match TRBD1. Per the germline V gene, CDR1 is SGDLS and CDR2 is YYNGEE. The CDR3 runs to 14 residues. The J segment lost 7 bases and the V segment lost 4 bases, leaving 8 bases of the junction unmatched. CDR3 nucleotides: TGTGCCAGCAGCCGGGACAGGACGGGATATACGCAGTATTTT. Protein sequence: CASSRDRTGYTQYF.

Concerning this clone itself: Other DNA variants within this sample encode the same CDR3. The J gene is TRBJ1-5, the V gene TRBV5-4, with D possibly matching TRBD1 (5 bases). Germline loops: CDR1 SGHNT, CDR2 YYREEE (reference sequence). V lost 0 bases and J 4 bases, leaving 8 bases between the germline ends. This CDR3 region has 14 residues. CDR3 amino acids: CASSLAGGNQPQHF. Here the CDR3 DNA reads TGTGCCAGCAGCTTGGCTGGGGGGAATCAGCCCCAGCATTTT.